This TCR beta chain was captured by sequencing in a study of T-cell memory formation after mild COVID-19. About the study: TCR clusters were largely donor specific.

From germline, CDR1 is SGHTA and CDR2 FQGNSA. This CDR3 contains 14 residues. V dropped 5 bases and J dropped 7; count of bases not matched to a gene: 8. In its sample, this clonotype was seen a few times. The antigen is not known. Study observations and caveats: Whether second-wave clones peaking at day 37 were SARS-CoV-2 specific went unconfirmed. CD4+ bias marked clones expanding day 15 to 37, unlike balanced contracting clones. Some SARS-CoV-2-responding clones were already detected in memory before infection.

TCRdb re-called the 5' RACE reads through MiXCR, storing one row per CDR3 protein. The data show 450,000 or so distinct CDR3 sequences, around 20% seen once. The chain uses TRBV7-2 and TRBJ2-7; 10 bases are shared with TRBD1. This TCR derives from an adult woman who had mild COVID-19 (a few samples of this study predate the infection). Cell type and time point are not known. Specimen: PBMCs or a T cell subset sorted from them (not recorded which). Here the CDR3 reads CASSPRDRGWEQYF. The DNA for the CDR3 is TGTGCCAGCAGCCCAAGGGACAGGGGCTGGGAGCAGTACTTC. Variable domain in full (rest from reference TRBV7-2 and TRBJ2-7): GAGVSQSPSNKVTEKGKDVELRCDPISGHTALYWYRQSLGQGLEFLIYFQGNSAPDKSGLPSDRFSAERTGGSVSTLTIQRTQQEDSAVYLCASSPRDRGWEQYFGPGTRLTVT.